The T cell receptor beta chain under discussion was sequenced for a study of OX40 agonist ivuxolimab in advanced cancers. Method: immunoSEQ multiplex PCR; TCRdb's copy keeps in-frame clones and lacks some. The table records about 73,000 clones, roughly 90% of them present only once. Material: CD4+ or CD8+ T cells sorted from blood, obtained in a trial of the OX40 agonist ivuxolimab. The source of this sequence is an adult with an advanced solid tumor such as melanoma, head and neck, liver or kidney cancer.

The CDR3 loop is CASSWGLDTQYF. The CDR3 DNA follows: TGTGCCAGCAGCTGGGGCCTAGATACGCAGTATTTT. The genes are TRBV7-6 and TRBJ2-3; D is possibly TRBD1 (5 bases). There are 12 residues in the CDR3. Trimming pared 4 bases from V and 5 bases from J, leaving 7 bases between. Germline CDR1 SGHVS, CDR2 FNYEAQ.